Presented here are 30 T cell receptor beta chains from one specimen sequenced in a study of OX40 agonist ivuxolimab in advanced cancers. The assay was immunoSEQ multiplex PCR, and TCRdb's table has in-frame clones only and misses some. The sample contains tens of thousands of clones, over 75% of which appear only once. Source: CD4+ or CD8+ T cells sorted from blood, taken in a trial of the OX40 agonist ivuxolimab. All receptors derive from an adult with an advanced solid tumor such as melanoma, head and neck, liver or kidney cancer.

CDR3 sequence: CASSSRSYNEQFF. For the CDR3, the DNA is TGCGCCAGCAGTTCCCGCAGCTACAATGAGCAGTTCTTC. The chain combines TRBV10-1 with TRBJ2-1; D remains unclear. V lost 5 bases and J lost 3, with 8 bases in between. CDR3 length: 13 amino acids. The V gene's germline CDR1 is WNHNN and CDR2 SYGVQD (reference sequence).

This chain links TRBV7-9 with TRBJ1-5; D call uncertain. Per the germline V gene, CDR1 is SEHNR and CDR2 is FQNEAQ (reference sequence). The CDR3 totals 12 residues. Deletions cut 3 bases from V and 7 bases from J, with 7 bases between. For the CDR3, the DNA is TGTGCCAGCAGCTTTCTCGGACAGCCCCAGCATTTT. Protein product: CASSFLGQPQHF. Filled out from reference TRBV7-9 and TRBJ1-5, the complete variable domain reads DTGVSQNPRHKITKRGQNVTFRCDPISEHNRLYWYRQTLGQGPEFLTYFQNEAQLEKSRLLSDRFSAERPKGSFSTLEIQRTEQGDSAMYLCASSFLGQPQHFGDGTRLSIL.

V gene TRBV4-3 combines with J gene TRBJ1-2; TRBD1 matches 11 bases. Germline assignment: CDR1 LGHNA and CDR2 YSLEER. There are 16 residues in the CDR3. Trimming took 7 bases from V and 5 from J; bases not matched to a gene: 12. The CDR3 sequence: CASTPGQGDNGYGYTF. The CDR3 DNA is TGCGCCAGCACACCGGGACAGGGGGATAACGGGTATGGCTACACCTTC.

The CDR3 spells CSVASTAGHTEAFF. The CDR3 DNA reads TGCAGCGTGGCTTCTACAGCCGGCCACACTGAAGCTTTCTTT. The chain uses TRBV29-1 and TRBJ1-1; D gene ambiguous. Trimming left V 6 bases short and J 3 bases short, with 17 bases between. Germline loops: CDR1 SQVTM, CDR2 ANQGSEA. CDR3 length: 14 residues.

The rearrangement uses TRBV6-1 and TRBJ2-7; D perhaps matches TRBD2 (5 bases). V was pared by 7 bases and J by 3 bases, with 19 bases between. The CDR3 is 15 residues long. Per germline, CDR1 MNHNS and CDR2 SASEGT. The DNA of the CDR3 is TGTGCCAGCACCCCCGACGGAGGCAGCGGCTACGAGCAGTACTTC. Its translation is CASTPDGGSGYEQYF.

The rearrangement uses TRBV19 and TRBJ2-7, with 11 positions matching TRBD2. J was trimmed by 2 bases and V by 4 bases; bases with no gene match: 4. There are 15 residues in the CDR3. Germline V gene lookup returns CDR1 LNHDA and CDR2 SQIVND (reference sequence). The CDR3 here is CASSRGLAGTYEQYF. CDR3 nucleotides: TGTGCCAGTAGTAGAGGACTAGCGGGTACCTACGAGCAGTACTTC.

The genes are TRBV27 and TRBJ2-5; D ambiguous. The J call may be in error: the DNA end matches TRBJ2-7 better. The CDR3 totals 12 residues. CDR1 and CDR2 (germline): MNHEY, SMNVEV (reference sequence). DNA for the CDR3: TGTGCCAGCAGCTTCAGCTCCTACGAGCAGTACTTC. Its translation is CASSFSSYEQYF.

This chain links TRBV4-1 with TRBJ2-2; maybe TRBD2 (6 bases). CDR1 and CDR2 (germline): MGHRA, YSYEKL. The V end lost 4 bases, the J end lost 5 bases, and 17 bases lay between the germline ends. CDR3 length equals 16 residues. CDR3 DNA: TGCGCCAGCAGCCGGGACGGGGCGGGGTTTACCGGGGAGCTGTTTTTT. It codes for CASSRDGAGFTGELFF.

The genes are TRBV30 and TRBJ2-3; D is possibly TRBD1 or TRBD2 (5 bases each). Germline assignment: CDR1 GTSNPN and CDR2 SVGIG (reference sequence). The CDR3 has 13 amino acids. The V end lost 7 bases, the J end lost 0 bases, and 11 bases lay between the germline ends. CDR3 nucleotide sequence: TGTGCCTCGGCCGGGGCCAGCACAGATACGCAGTATTTT. This sequence encodes CASAGASTDTQYF.

This chain joins TRBV5-1 and TRBJ1-5; 12 positions match TRBD1. CDR3 length: 13 amino acids. V shed 3 bases and J 12 bases; nucleotides not matched to a gene: 4. CDR1 SGHRS and CDR2 YFSETQ come from the germline V gene. CDR3 protein: CASSWGQGADQHF. The CDR3 DNA reads as TGCGCCAGCAGCTGGGGACAGGGGGCGGACCAGCATTTT.

V and J are TRBV7-9 and TRBJ1-4, with 7 bases lining up with TRBD1. With 1 base clipped from V and 7 bases from J, the junction kept 9 bases outside the gene matches. Germline V CDR1 and CDR2: SEHNR, FQNEAQ (reference sequence). The CDR3 is 16 residues long. CDR3 in amino acids: CASSLVPGGSGEKLFF. CDR3 bases: TGTGCCAGCAGCTTAGTCCCAGGGGGTTCTGGTGAAAAACTGTTTTTT.

A few counts support this clone. This chain connects TRBV5-4 to TRBJ1-6; 11 nucleotides match TRBD1. The CDR3 has 16 amino acids. The V gene's germline CDR1 is SGHNT and CDR2 YYREEE (reference sequence). V lost 3 bases to trimming and J lost 10 bases; unmatched junction nucleotides: 9. In DNA, the CDR3 is TGTGCCAGCAGCTCGGGACAGGGGGAGTCGGGGTCACCCCTCCACTTT. Amino acid sequence: CASSSGQGESGSPLHF.

The chain combines TRBV7-8 with TRBJ2-3, with 10 positions matching TRBD2. The CDR3 runs 17 residues. Germline CDR1 reads SGHVS; CDR2 reads FQNEAQ. Trimming took 3 bases from V and 0 from J; bases not matched to a gene: 6. CDR3 nucleotides: TGTGCCAGCAGCTTCCCGCTAGCGGGGGAGAGCACAGATACGCAGTATTTT. This gives the protein CASSFPLAGESTDTQYF.

The chain carries TRBV18 and TRBJ1-3; D is possibly TRBD1 (5 bases). Germline assignment: CDR1 KGHSH and CDR2 LQKENI. V gave up 2 bases and J gave up 7 bases, with 9 bases separating them. The CDR3 extends over 13 amino acids. The DNA of the CDR3 is TGTGCCAGCTCACCATCGCGGGGGAACACCATATATTTT. It yields the protein CASSPSRGNTIYF.

V gene TRBV9 combines with J gene TRBJ2-5; TRBD2 matches at 8 bases. After removal of 4 bases from V and 4 bases from J, the junction contained 9 bases not matched to a gene. CDR3 length: 15 residues. Germline V gene lookup returns CDR1 SGDLS and CDR2 YYNGEE. CDR3 loop: CASSLRGGPGETQYF. DNA of the CDR3: TGTGCCAGCAGCCTCCGGGGGGGGCCTGGAGAGACCCAGTACTTC.

This clone showed up just once. The chain employs TRBV2 and TRBJ2-2, with a tentative D call TRBD2 (5 bases). Trimming stripped 5 bases from V and 2 bases from J, with 12 bases between. CDR3 length equals 15 residues. Germline CDR1 and CDR2: SNHLY and FYNNEI. This CDR3 reads CASSWAGFNTGELFF. Here the CDR3 DNA reads TGTGCCAGCAGTTGGGCGGGCTTCAACACCGGGGAGCTGTTTTTT.

The chain uses TRBV19 and TRBJ2-3, with TRBD1 identical over 9 bases. Germline V lookup: CDR1 LNHDA, CDR2 SQIVND (reference sequence). V lost 4 bases and J lost 0; bases outside the gene matches: 8. The CDR3 runs 17 residues. DNA of the CDR3: TGTGCCAGTAGTACAGGGACAGGGTATGGGAGCACAGATACGCAGTATTTT. Its protein is CASSTGTGYGSTDTQYF.

The chain's CDR3 is CAISEGTNGGYTF. The DNA of the CDR3 is TGTGCCATCAGTGAGGGGACCAACGGTGGCTACACCTTC. The chain is built from TRBV10-3 and TRBJ1-2; D may be TRBD1 (5 bases). Germline V gives CDR1 ENHRY, CDR2 SYGVKD. The CDR3 contains 13 residues. V was trimmed by 2 bases and J by 7 bases, leaving 11 bases between them.

By sample fraction, this clone is medium-sized. A much larger clone is a single base away; this may be a read error. The rearrangement links TRBV5-1 to TRBJ2-7, with 13 bases matching TRBD2. Germline CDR1 SGHRS, CDR2 YFSETQ. V gave up 4 bases and J gave up 3 bases; unmatched junction bases: 4. This CDR3 comprises 15 residues. The CDR3 coding sequence is TGCGCCAGCAGCGAAACTAGCGGGGGGGGCTACGAGCAGTACTTC. It is translated as CASSETSGGGYEQYF.

The V and J genes are TRBV5-1 and TRBJ1-2; tentative D call: TRBD1 (5 bases). In germline, CDR1 is SGHRS, CDR2 YFSETQ. The V gene lost 3 bases and the J gene lost 7 bases, with 10 bases spanning the gap. The CDR3 is made up of 12 amino acids. The CDR3 reads CASSSSRVGYTF. The CDR3 DNA follows: TGCGCCAGCAGCTCGAGCAGGGTTGGCTACACCTTC. The whole variable domain, remainder taken from reference TRBV5-1 and TRBJ1-2, is KAGVTQTPRYLIKTRGQQVTLSCSPISGHRSVSWYQQTPGQGLQFLFEYFSETQRNKGNFPGRFSGRQFSNSRSEMNVSTLELGDSALYLCASSSSRVGYTFGSGTRLTVV.

The chain couples TRBV29-1 to TRBJ2-7, with D unclear. There are 12 residues in the CDR3. The germline CDR1 and CDR2 sequences are SQVTM and ANQGSEA. V lost 3 bases and J 0 bases, leaving 6 bases between the germline ends. The CDR3 DNA reads as TGCAGCGTTGAGCTGCTCTCCTACGAGCAGTACTTC. It encodes CSVELLSYEQYF.

The V and J genes are TRBV2 and TRBJ2-1, with D unclear. The CDR3 length is 14 residues. V lost 10 bases and J lost 5, with 18 bases in between. Germline CDR1 SNHLY, CDR2 FYNNEI. Here the CDR3 DNA reads TGTGCCACCCTCAAACCGGGCGCTAACAATGAGCAGTTCTTC. It is translated as CATLKPGANNEQFF.

This clone occurred once. The chain is built from TRBV10-3 and TRBJ2-1, with 9 bases identical to TRBD2. The CDR3 contains 15 residues. J gave up 10 bases and V 3 bases, and 10 bases lay outside the gene matches. Germline V gene lookup returns CDR1 ENHRY and CDR2 SYGVKD. CDR3 protein: CAISEGIAGAYEQFF. The CDR3 DNA sequence: TGTGCCATCAGTGAAGGAATAGCGGGAGCTTACGAGCAGTTCTTC.

This chain links TRBV4-3 with TRBJ1-2; 8 bases agree with TRBD1. The CDR3 is 14 residues long. Trimming cost V 4 bases and J 6 bases; bases outside gene matches: 7. The germline CDR1 and CDR2 sequences are LGHNA and YSLEER. The CDR3 nucleotides are TGCGCCAGCAGCCCCCAAACAGGGGGTCATGGCTACACCTTC. Amino acid sequence: CASSPQTGGHGYTF.

The rearrangement joins TRBV6-6 to TRBJ2-1; 10 bases map to TRBD1. V lost 5 bases and J lost 8; bases outside the gene matches: 9. CDR3 size: 15 residues. The germline CDR1 and CDR2 sequences are MNHNY and SVGAGI (reference sequence). CDR3 bases: TGTGCCAGCAGTGGCCGGGACAGGGGAGGCTATGAGCAGTTCTTC. Encoded protein: CASSGRDRGGYEQFF.

The V gene is TRBV9, the J gene TRBJ2-1; 9 bases map to TRBD2. Looked up from germline, CDR1 is SGDLS and CDR2 is YYNGEE. With 3 bases clipped from V and 7 bases from J, the junction kept 5 bases outside the gene matches. This CDR3 is 14 amino acids long. CDR3 nucleotide sequence: TGTGCCAGCAGCGCCGGGACTAGCTTGAATGAGCAGTTCTTC. Its translation is CASSAGTSLNEQFF.

This CDR3 reads CASRMQGTNYGYTF. The CDR3 DNA sequence: TGTGCCAGCAGGATGCAGGGGACTAACTATGGCTACACCTTC. The V and J genes are TRBV14 and TRBJ1-2; perhaps TRBD1 as D (6 bases). Trimming removed 6 bases at V and 0 bases at J, with 11 bases between. The V gene's germline CDR1 is SGHDN and CDR2 FVKESK. The CDR3 consists of 14 residues. The variable domain in full, with the rest retrieved from reference TRBV14 and TRBJ1-2, is EAGVTQFPSHSVIEKGQTVTLRCDPISGHDNLYWYRRVMGKEIKFLLHFVKESKQDESGMPNNRFLAERTGGTYSTLKVQPAELEDSGVYFCASRMQGTNYGYTFGSGTRLTVV.

This sequence joins TRBV5-1 and TRBJ1-2; D uncertain. V lost 0 bases, J lost 4 bases, and 13 bases lay in between. Germline assignment: CDR1 SGHRS and CDR2 YFSETQ. The CDR3 contains 15 residues. The CDR3 reads CASSLEDPTIYGYTF. CDR3 in DNA: TGCGCCAGCAGCTTGGAGGACCCTACCATCTATGGCTACACCTTC. Full variable domain (missing parts from reference TRBV5-1 and TRBJ1-2): KAGVTQTPRYLIKTRGQQVTLSCSPISGHRSVSWYQQTPGQGLQFLFEYFSETQRNKGNFPGRFSGRQFSNSRSEMNVSTLELGDSALYLCASSLEDPTIYGYTFGSGTRLTVV.

This chain joins TRBV30 and TRBJ2-7, with unresolved D. This CDR3 contains 11 residues. The germline V gene encodes CDR1 GTSNPN and CDR2 SVGIG (reference sequence). Trimming stripped 1 base from V and 4 bases from J, with 5 bases between. The CDR3 DNA is TGTGCCTGGAGTGGGAAATACGAGCAGTACTTC. Protein sequence: CAWSGKYEQYF.

The rearrangement links TRBV11-2 to TRBJ1-1; D gene unclear. Germline CDR1 SGHAT, CDR2 FQNNGV. The CDR3 is 11 residues long. V gave up 7 bases and J gave up 4 bases, with 7 bases separating them. The CDR3 DNA reads TGTGCCAGCACTCTTCCCACTGAAGCTTTCTTT. Its translation is CASTLPTEAFF.